The present TCR beta chain was sequenced within a study of T cells in localized non-small cell lung cancer. Study-wide results and caveats: For the top 100 tumor clones, a median around 61 also appeared in adjacent lung. Uninvolved adjacent lung had more T cell clonality than any other tissue, topping tumor. Sequence data derive from only one tumor region, so heterogeneity remains possible.

This clone came up a few times. Its antigen is undetermined. Profiled with immunoSEQ multiplex PCR; TCRdb holds only in-frame clones, not every one. The profile shows fewer than 30,000 clones, about 90% of them singletons. This CDR3 is 14 amino acids long. V was clipped by 4 bases and J by 1 base, with 7 bases between them. The germline V gene encodes CDR1 KGHSH and CDR2 LQKENI. This specimen was peripheral blood, taken before any cancer treatment. This chain connects TRBV18 to TRBJ1-4; D possibly corresponds to TRBD1 (6 bases). This receptor was taken from a woman aged 40-70 years with stage I lung adenocarcinoma. As DNA, the CDR3 is TGTGCCAGCTCACTAGGGGGAACTAATGAAAAACTGTTTTTT. As protein: CASSLGGTNEKLFF.